A selection of T cell receptor beta chains follows, all from one sample in a study of OX40 agonist ivuxolimab in advanced cancers. Produced via immunoSEQ multiplex PCR; TCRdb's table is partial and in-frame only. The sample has 30,000 or so clones; about four fifths are singletons. Sample: CD4+ or CD8+ T cells sorted from blood, taken in a trial of the OX40 agonist ivuxolimab. Source of these receptors: an adult with an advanced solid tumor such as melanoma, head and neck, liver or kidney cancer. The CDR3 runs from the conserved cysteine through the conserved F or W. Fields, in order: J gene, D gene, V gene, clone size, CDR3 DNA, CDR3 protein. D genes are given only for firm matches. Size values are once, few and many counts, or a class for expanded clones, and some rows have none.

>TRBJ1-2|NA|TRBV11-2|NA
TGTGCCAGCAGCTTAGATAGTGTAGGAAGGGGACCGACATTC
CASSLDSVGRGPTF
>TRBJ2-1|NA|TRBV7-9|NA
TGTGCCAGCAGCTTAGCCGGCCCGAAGCAGTTCTTC
CASSLAGPKQFF
>TRBJ2-7|NA|TRBV5-4|NA
TGTGCCAGCAGCCGGGGGTTGGGGTCCCCGTACTTC
CASSRGLGSPYF
>TRBJ2-7|TRBD1|TRBV29-1|NA
TGCAGCGCCGGACAGGGCGCCTACGAGCAGTACTTC
CSAGQGAYEQYF
>TRBJ2-1|NA|TRBV7-9|NA
TGTGCCAGCCTGCCCACGGGGATTAACAATGAGCAGTTCTTC
CASLPTGINNEQFF
>TRBJ1-2|NA|TRBV5-6|NA
TGTGCCAGCAGCCCTGCCCAGAGAGGCTACACCTTC
CASSPAQRGYTF
>TRBJ2-7|NA|TRBV5-1|NA
TGCGCCAGCAGCTTCCTCAGCTCCTACGAGCAGTACTTC
CASSFLSSYEQYF
>TRBJ2-7|NA|TRBV18|NA
TGTGCCAGCTCCAACCACCAGGGAGGTCACGAGCAGTACTTC
CASSNHQGGHEQYF
>TRBJ1-1|NA|TRBV14|few
TGTGCCAGCAGCCGAGGGTTAGGGCCGACAGAAGCGGCTTTCTTT
CASSRGLGPTEAAFF
>TRBJ2-1|TRBD1|TRBV5-6|NA
TGTGCCAGCAGCCCGAGACAGGGGGCTGTTGAGCAGTTCTTC
CASSPRQGAVEQFF
>TRBJ1-2|NA|TRBV7-6|NA
TGTGCCAGCAGCTTACGGACCGACTATGGCTACACCTTC
CASSLRTDYGYTF
>TRBJ1-2|TRBD1|TRBV5-6|NA
TGTGCCAGCAGCTCCGGGACAGGGTACTATGGCTACACCTTC
CASSSGTGYYGYTF
>TRBJ1-1|NA|TRBV5-1|NA
TGCGCCAGCAGCTTGGAGAGGGGAGACACTGAAGCTTTCTTT
CASSLERGDTEAFF
>TRBJ2-1|NA|TRBV6-6|NA
TGTGCCAGCAGTTACCCAGGGGACAATGAGCAGTTCTTC
CASSYPGDNEQFF
>TRBJ1-6|NA|TRBV5-1|few
TGCGCCAGCAGCGAGGGGAATACGGTGAATAATTCACCCCTCCACTTT
CASSEGNTVNNSPLHF
>TRBJ2-7|NA|TRBV6-1|few
TGTGCCAGCAGTGTCGCAGGGATGAACGAGCAGTACTTC
CASSVAGMNEQYF
>TRBJ2-2|TRBD2|TRBV7-7|NA
TGTGCCAGCAGCTTAGGGCTCCGAACCGGACTAGAGGGCGGGGAGCTGTTTTTT
CASSLGLRTGLEGGELFF
>TRBJ2-3|TRBD1|TRBV7-9|once
TGTGCCAGCAGCGCCCGGACAGGGGGTCCAGATACGCAGTATTTT
CASSARTGGPDTQYF
>TRBJ1-5|TRBD1|TRBV28|once
TGTGCCAGCAGCCTACAGGGGTTATATAGCAATCAGCCCCAGCATTTT
CASSLQGLYSNQPQHF
>TRBJ2-1|TRBD2|TRBV2|NA
TGTGCCAGCAGTGCGCAGGGACTAGGAGGCAATGAGCAGTTCTTC
CASSAQGLGGNEQFF
>TRBJ2-3|NA|TRBV10-3|NA
TGTGCCATCAGCCTAGGTGAGGATACGCAGTATTTT
CAISLGEDTQYF
>TRBJ1-5|TRBD1|TRBV5-8|NA
TGTGCCAGCAGTCGGGACAGGGTCGTAGCCGGTCCCAATCAGCCCCAGCATTTT
CASSRDRVVAGPNQPQHF
>TRBJ1-3|TRBD1|TRBV4-1|NA
TGCGCCAGCAGCCAACCTAGACAGGGAGTTAACTCTGGAAACACCATATATTTT
CASSQPRQGVNSGNTIYF
>TRBJ1-1|TRBD1|TRBV14|NA
TGTGCCAGCAGCCACTCAGGGGGCGTTGAAGCTTTCTTT
CASSHSGGVEAFF
>TRBJ2-5|TRBD2|TRBV5-4|NA
TGTGCCAGCAGTAGCGGGGGGCAAGAGACCCAGTACTTC
CASSSGGQETQYF
>TRBJ1-1|TRBD1|TRBV11-2|NA
TGTGCCAGCAGCTCGCCGGGACAGGGCACTGAAGCTTTCTTT
CASSSPGQGTEAFF
>TRBJ1-2|NA|TRBV28|NA
TGTGCCAGCAGTTTCCGGACCACCACGAGCTATGGCTACACCTTC
CASSFRTTTSYGYTF
>TRBJ1-1|NA|TRBV5-1|NA
TGCGCCAGCAGCTTCGTGGGGGAGAACACTGAAGCTTTCTTT
CASSFVGENTEAFF
>TRBJ1-2|NA|TRBV6-1|NA
TGTGCCAGCAGTGAAGCAAGGAACTATGGCTACACCTTC
CASSEARNYGYTF
>TRBJ2-5|NA|TRBV23-1|few
TGCGCCAGCAGTCAGAGGCCCATGTCCCAAGAGACCCAGTACTTC
CASSQRPMSQETQYF
>TRBJ2-7|NA|TRBV5-6|few
TGTGCCAGCAGCGAAGACAGGAGGCAGCAGTACTTC
CASSEDRRQQYF
>TRBJ2-5|TRBD2|TRBV5-4|NA
TGTGCCAGCAGCCAAAATCCGGTAGCGGGGCCAGAGACCCAGTACTTC
CASSQNPVAGPETQYF
>TRBJ1-3|NA|TRBV6-1|once
TGTGCCAGCAGTGAAATGTGGAAGGGGTTTGACTCTGGAAACACCATATATTTT
CASSEMWKGFDSGNTIYF
>TRBJ2-7|TRBD2|TRBV27|few
TGTGCCAGCAGTAGACTAGCGGGGGGCCGATACGAGCAGTACTTC
CASSRLAGGRYEQYF
>TRBJ2-1|NA|TRBV29-1|NA
TGCAGCGTTGCGTTTCTCAATGAGCAGTTCTTC
CSVAFLNEQFF
>TRBJ2-3|NA|TRBV6-1|NA
TGTGCCAGCAGTGAAGGTATAGGAAACACAGATACGCAGTATTTT
CASSEGIGNTDTQYF
>TRBJ2-7|TRBD1|TRBV5-1|NA
TGCGCCAGCAGCCCGCGGGACAGGGGAGAGCAGTACTTC
CASSPRDRGEQYF
>TRBJ1-6|TRBD1|TRBV13|NA
TGTGCCAGCAGGCCGGGACAGGGGGATTCACCCCTCCACTTT
CASRPGQGDSPLHF
>TRBJ2-5|NA|TRBV7-9|NA
TGTGCCAGCAGCCTCCTCGGGGGTCAAGAGACCCAGTACTTC
CASSLLGGQETQYF
>TRBJ2-5|TRBD2|TRBV30|once
TGTGCCTGGAGTTTCCCTAGCGGGGGACCCCGAGAGACCCAGTACTTC
CAWSFPSGGPRETQYF
>TRBJ2-1|TRBD2|TRBV29-1|once
TGCAGCGTTGACGGGGGGATTGGTGAGCAGTTCTTC
CSVDGGIGEQFF
>TRBJ2-7|TRBD1|TRBV2|NA
TGTGCCAGCAGAACCGGGACAGGGGACCTCAACGAGCAGTACTTC
CASRTGTGDLNEQYF
>TRBJ1-6|TRBD1|TRBV4-1|NA
TGCGCCAGCAGCCAAGCAGACAGGGTGGGATCACCCCTCCACTTT
CASSQADRVGSPLHF
>TRBJ1-4|NA|TRBV6-5|NA
TGTGCCAGCAGCTGGGGTGGGGAAGGAAAACTGTTTTTT
CASSWGGEGKLFF
>TRBJ1-5|NA|TRBV21-1|once
TGTGCCGGCCACAGCGGGGGGGGCCAGCCCCAGCATTTT
CAGHSGGGQPQHF
>TRBJ2-1|NA|TRBV13|NA
TGTGCCAGCAGCTTAGGAGGGGACCCCAATGAGCAGTTCTTC
CASSLGGDPNEQFF
>TRBJ2-2|TRBD2|TRBV27|NA
TGTGCCAGCGGGGCCTTTAGCGGGGGGACGTACACCGGGGAGCTGTTTTTT
CASGAFSGGTYTGELFF
>TRBJ2-1|TRBD1|TRBV10-3|NA
TGTGCCATCAGTGAGGACAGGGAGAATGAGCAGTTCTTC
CAISEDRENEQFF
>TRBJ1-5|NA|TRBV6-6|NA
TGTGCCAGCAGCCCCCAGGGGAATCAGCCCCAGCATTTT
CASSPQGNQPQHF
>TRBJ2-7|NA|TRBV15|few
TGTGCCACCAGCAGAGATCAACGGGGGGCTGCCTACGAGCAGTACTTC
CATSRDQRGAAYEQYF
>TRBJ2-5|TRBD1|TRBV5-1|NA
TGCGCCAGCAGCCTGGAAGGGGGCGGAGAGACCCAGTACTTC
CASSLEGGGETQYF
>TRBJ1-1|NA|TRBV7-9|NA
TGTGCCAGCAGCTATGGAGGGAACACTGAAGCTTTCTTT
CASSYGGNTEAFF
>TRBJ1-2|NA|TRBV29-1|NA
TGCAGCGTTGCCCCCGTAGGAAACTATGGCTACACCTTC
CSVAPVGNYGYTF